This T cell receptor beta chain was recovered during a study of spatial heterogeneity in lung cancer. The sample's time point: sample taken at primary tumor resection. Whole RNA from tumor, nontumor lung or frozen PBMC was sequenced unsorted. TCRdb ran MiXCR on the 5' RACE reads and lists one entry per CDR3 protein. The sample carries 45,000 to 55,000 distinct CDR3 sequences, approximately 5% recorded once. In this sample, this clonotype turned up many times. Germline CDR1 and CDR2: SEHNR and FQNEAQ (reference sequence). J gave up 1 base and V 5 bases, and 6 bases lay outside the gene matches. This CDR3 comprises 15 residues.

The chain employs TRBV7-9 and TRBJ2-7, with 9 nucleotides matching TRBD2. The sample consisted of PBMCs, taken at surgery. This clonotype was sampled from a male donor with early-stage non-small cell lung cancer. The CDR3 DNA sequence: TGTGCCAGCAGCGGTATAGCGGGGGCTTCCTACGAGCAGTACTTC. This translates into CASSGIAGASYEQYF.